This T cell receptor (beta chain) is from a study of shared clonotypes between healthy human individuals. Profiled with immunoSEQ multiplex PCR; TCRdb holds only in-frame clones, not every one. This table has 2 million to 3 million clones, 80% to 95% appearing once. Specimen: naive CD4+ T cells from PBMCs. Subset: CD45RA+ positively selected. This TCR came from a man aged 18 to 35 in good health. Some clones in this sample may be carry-over from other donors' samples.

The CDR3 nucleotides are TGTGCCAGCAGTCCACAGCGGGGTTCCTACAATGAGCAGTTCTTC. This sequence encodes CASSPQRGSYNEQFF. The J gene is TRBJ2-1, the V gene TRBV6-1, with 7 bases matching TRBD2. From germline, CDR1 is MNHNS and CDR2 SASEGT. J lost 1 base, V lost 5 bases, and 5 bases had no gene match. This CDR3 comprises 15 residues.